These T cell receptor beta chains were read from a single sample in a study of shared clonotypes between healthy human individuals. Produced via immunoSEQ multiplex PCR; TCRdb's table is partial and in-frame only. The table shows hundreds of thousands of clones, with roughly four fifths occurring only once. Sequencing was performed on PBMCs. All receptors come from a woman in her 40s in good health. Some clones in this sample may be carry-over from other donors' samples. Each CDR3 is given with its conserved first and last residue. A D gene is named only where the DNA matches it firmly. Size is stated for part of the rows, as once, few or many counts, or as a class when the clone is expanded.

D gene	V gene	J gene	clone size	CDR3 DNA	CDR3 protein
.	TRBV28	TRBJ1-3	.	TGTGCCAGCAGCAGGGCCGAGCGAAACACCATATATTTT	CASSRAERNTIYF
TRBD2	TRBV7-8	TRBJ2-7	once	TGTGCCAGCAGCCTAGGGACTAGCGGGAGTCGGTTAGGCGAGCAGTACTTC	CASSLGTSGSRLGEQYF
.	TRBV28	TRBJ1-1	.	TGTGCCAGCAGTTCCCACAGATTGAACACTGAAGCTTTCTTT	CASSSHRLNTEAFF
.	TRBV28	TRBJ1-2	.	TGTGCCAGCAGTTACGGGGGCCTGGGCTATGGCTACACCTTC	CASSYGGLGYGYTF
TRBD2	TRBV5-4	TRBJ2-2	.	TGTGCCAGCAGCTTGGGGGCTAGCGGGGTCTCCGGGGAGCTGTTTTTT	CASSLGASGVSGELFF
TRBD1	TRBV4-2	TRBJ2-3	.	TGTGCCAGCAGCCAAGGGGACAGGGCCTCAACAGATACGCAGTATTTT	CASSQGDRASTDTQYF
TRBD2	TRBV19	TRBJ2-1	.	TGTGCCAGTAGTATCTCGGGACTAGCGGCCTACAATGAGCAGTTCTTC	CASSISGLAAYNEQFF
.	TRBV28	TRBJ1-1	.	TGTGCCGGCAGTCTTTGGGACTTCAGGGGAAAGAACACTGAAGCTTTCTTT	CAGSLWDFRGKNTEAFF
.	TRBV19	TRBJ2-6	.	TGTGCCAGTAGTATAGTGGGATCCGGGGGCGGCAACGTCCTGACTTTC	CASSIVGSGGGNVLTF
TRBD1	TRBV2	TRBJ2-2	once	TGTGCTAGCTCCGGGACAGGGGTCGGTCTCGCCGGGGAGCTGTTTTTT	CASSGTGVGLAGELFF
TRBD2	TRBV19	TRBJ2-1	few	TGTGCCAGTAGTATCAGCGGACTAGCGTACCATGAGCAGTTCTTC	CASSISGLAYHEQFF
.	TRBV19	TRBJ2-5	.	TGTGCCAGTAGTCGGGGCGAGACCCAGTACTTC	CASSRGETQYF
TRBD1	TRBV2	TRBJ1-2	.	TGTGCCAGCAGGAGGGGGCTCGACTATGGCTACACCTTC	CASRRGLDYGYTF
.	TRBV30	TRBJ1-3	.	TGTGCCTGGATCCCCAGCTCTGGAAACACCATATATTTT	CAWIPSSGNTIYF
TRBD1	TRBV19	TRBJ1-5	.	TGTGCCAGTAGTATAGGGGACAGTAATCAGCCCCAGCATTTT	CASSIGDSNQPQHF
.	TRBV30	TRBJ1-2	.	TGTGCCTGGAGTGAATCGGGGGGCACTGGCTACACCTTC	CAWSESGGTGYTF
.	TRBV7-9	TRBJ1-1	.	TGTGCCAGCAGCCTTGACAGTGAAGCTTTCTTT	CASSLDSEAFF
.	TRBV30	TRBJ1-6	.	TGTGCCTGGACGGGAGGGATCTCACCCCTCCACTTT	CAWTGGISPLHF
TRBD1	TRBV5-1	TRBJ1-1	.	TGCGCCAGCAGCTTGGGCTCCCGGGACAGGTACACTGAAGCTTTCTTT	CASSLGSRDRYTEAFF
.	TRBV5-1	TRBJ1-2	.	TGCGCCAGCAGCTTGTCCACCCAGAGCAACTATGGCTACACCTTC	CASSLSTQSNYGYTF
.	TRBV19	TRBJ2-7	many	TGTGCCAGTAGTATAGGACCAGGGAACTCCTACGAGCAGTACTTC	CASSIGPGNSYEQYF
TRBD1	TRBV28	TRBJ1-4	.	TGTGCCAGCAGTCCCGTGGACAGGACAAATGAAAAACTGTTTTTT	CASSPVDRTNEKLFF